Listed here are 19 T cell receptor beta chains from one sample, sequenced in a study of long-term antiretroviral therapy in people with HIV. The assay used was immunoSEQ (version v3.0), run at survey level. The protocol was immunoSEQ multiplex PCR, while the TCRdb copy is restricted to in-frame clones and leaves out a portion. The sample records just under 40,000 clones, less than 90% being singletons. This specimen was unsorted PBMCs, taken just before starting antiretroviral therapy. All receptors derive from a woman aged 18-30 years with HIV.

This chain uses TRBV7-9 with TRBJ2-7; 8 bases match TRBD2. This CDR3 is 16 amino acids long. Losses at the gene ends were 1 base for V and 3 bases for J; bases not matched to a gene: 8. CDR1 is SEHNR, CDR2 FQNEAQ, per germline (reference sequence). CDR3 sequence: CASSLGMGLVNYEQYF. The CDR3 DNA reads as TGTGCCAGCAGCTTAGGAATGGGACTAGTAAACTACGAGCAGTACTTC.

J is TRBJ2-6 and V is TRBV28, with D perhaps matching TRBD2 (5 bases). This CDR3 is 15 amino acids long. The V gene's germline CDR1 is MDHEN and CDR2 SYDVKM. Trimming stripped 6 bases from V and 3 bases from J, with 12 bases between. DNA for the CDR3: TGTGCCAGCAGGGCGGCGGGCTTTGGGGCCAACGTCCTGACTTTC. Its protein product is CASRAAGFGANVLTF.

The CDR3 is CASSQDRNTGELFF. CDR3 coding DNA: TGCGCCAGCAGCCAAGATAGAAACACCGGGGAGCTGTTTTTT. The V and J genes are TRBV4-3 and TRBJ2-2; D unclear. This CDR3 is 14 amino acids long. V was clipped by 0 bases and J by 2 bases, with 4 bases between them. Germline V gene lookup returns CDR1 LGHNA and CDR2 YSLEER.

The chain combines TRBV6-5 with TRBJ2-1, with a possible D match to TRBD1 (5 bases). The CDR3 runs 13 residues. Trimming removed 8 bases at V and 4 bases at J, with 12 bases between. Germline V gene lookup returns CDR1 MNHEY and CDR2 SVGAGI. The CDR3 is CASGQGVYNEQFF. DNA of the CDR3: TGTGCCAGCGGTCAAGGGGTATACAATGAGCAGTTCTTC.

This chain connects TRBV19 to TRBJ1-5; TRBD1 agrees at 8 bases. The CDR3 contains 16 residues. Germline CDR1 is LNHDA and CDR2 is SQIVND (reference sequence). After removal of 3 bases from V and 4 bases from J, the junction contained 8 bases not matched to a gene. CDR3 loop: CASSIPGTGWNQPQHF. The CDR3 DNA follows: TGTGCCAGTAGTATTCCGGGGACAGGTTGGAATCAGCCCCAGCATTTT.

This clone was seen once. CDR3 residues: CASSLGGGLLEQFF. The CDR3, as DNA: TGTGCCAGCAGTTTGGGGGGCGGCCTACTTGAGCAGTTCTTC. The V gene is TRBV28, the J gene TRBJ2-1, with D perhaps TRBD1 or TRBD2 (6 bases each). V was pared by 3 bases and J by 9 bases, with 15 bases between. This CDR3 is 14 amino acids long. In germline, CDR1 is MDHEN, CDR2 SYDVKM.

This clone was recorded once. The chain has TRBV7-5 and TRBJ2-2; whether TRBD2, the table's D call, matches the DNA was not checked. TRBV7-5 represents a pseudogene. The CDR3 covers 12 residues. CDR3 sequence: CASSFYTGELFF. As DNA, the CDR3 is TGTGCCAGCAGCTTCTACACCGGGGAGCTGTTTTTT.

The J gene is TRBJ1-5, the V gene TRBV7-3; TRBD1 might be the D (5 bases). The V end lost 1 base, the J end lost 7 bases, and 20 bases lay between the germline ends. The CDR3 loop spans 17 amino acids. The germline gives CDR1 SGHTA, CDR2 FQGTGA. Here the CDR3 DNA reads TGTGCCAGCAGCTTAAGTCGGCAGGGCCGCTCCCGACAGCCCCAGCATTTT. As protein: CASSLSRQGRSRQPQHF.

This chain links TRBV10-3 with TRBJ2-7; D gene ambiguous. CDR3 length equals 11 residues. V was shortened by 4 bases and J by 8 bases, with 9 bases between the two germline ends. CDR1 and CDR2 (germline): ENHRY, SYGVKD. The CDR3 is CAISVSVQQYF. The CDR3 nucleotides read TGTGCCATCAGTGTCTCGGTACAGCAGTACTTC.

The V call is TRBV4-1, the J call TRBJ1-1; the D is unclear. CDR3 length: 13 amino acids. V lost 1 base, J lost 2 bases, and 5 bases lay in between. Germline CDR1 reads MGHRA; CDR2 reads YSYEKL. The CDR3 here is CASSQVKNTEAFF. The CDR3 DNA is TGCGCCAGCAGCCAAGTGAAAAACACTGAAGCTTTCTTT.

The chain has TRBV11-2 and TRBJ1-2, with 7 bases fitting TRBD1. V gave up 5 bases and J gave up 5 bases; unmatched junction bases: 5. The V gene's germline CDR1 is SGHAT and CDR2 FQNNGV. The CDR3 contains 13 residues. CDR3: CASSLGQAYGYTF. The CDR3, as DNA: TGTGCCAGCAGCCTCGGACAGGCTTATGGCTACACCTTC.

CDR3 region: CASSLTSGRAHNEQFF. Written as DNA, the CDR3 is TGTGCCAGCAGCCTAACTAGCGGGAGGGCCCACAATGAGCAGTTCTTC. V and J are TRBV11-3 and TRBJ2-1, with TRBD2 identical over 13 bases. Germline CDR1 reads SGHNT; CDR2 reads YENEEA. This CDR3 is 16 amino acids long. Trimming cost V 5 bases and J 5 bases; bases outside gene matches: 6.

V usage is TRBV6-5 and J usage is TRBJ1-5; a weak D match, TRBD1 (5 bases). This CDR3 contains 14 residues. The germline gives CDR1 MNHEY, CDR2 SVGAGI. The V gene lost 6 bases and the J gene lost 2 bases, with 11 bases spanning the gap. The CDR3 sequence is CASSLTQGNQPQHF. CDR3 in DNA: TGTGCCAGCAGCCTAACACAGGGCAATCAGCCCCAGCATTTT.

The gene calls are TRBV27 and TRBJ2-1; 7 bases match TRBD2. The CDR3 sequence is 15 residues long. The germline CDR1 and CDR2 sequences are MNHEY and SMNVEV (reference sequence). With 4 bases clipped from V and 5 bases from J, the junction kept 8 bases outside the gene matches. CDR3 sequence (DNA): TGTGCCAGCAGTTACGGCGGGGGATACAACAATGAGCAGTTCTTC. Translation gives CASSYGGGYNNEQFF.

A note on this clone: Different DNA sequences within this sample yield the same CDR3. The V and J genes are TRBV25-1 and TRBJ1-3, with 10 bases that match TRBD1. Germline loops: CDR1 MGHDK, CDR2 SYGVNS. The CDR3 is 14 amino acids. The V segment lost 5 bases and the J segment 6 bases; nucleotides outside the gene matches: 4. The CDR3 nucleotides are TGTGCCAGCAGTCCGGGACAGGGGATAAACACCATATATTTT. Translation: CASSPGQGINTIYF.

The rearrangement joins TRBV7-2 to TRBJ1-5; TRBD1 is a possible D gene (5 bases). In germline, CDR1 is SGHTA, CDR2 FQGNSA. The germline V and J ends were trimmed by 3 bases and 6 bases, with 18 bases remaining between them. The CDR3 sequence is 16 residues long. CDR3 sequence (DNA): TGTGCCAGCAGCTTCCGCGGGGCGCCTGGAGGTCAGCCCCAGCATTTT. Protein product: CASSFRGAPGGQPQHF.

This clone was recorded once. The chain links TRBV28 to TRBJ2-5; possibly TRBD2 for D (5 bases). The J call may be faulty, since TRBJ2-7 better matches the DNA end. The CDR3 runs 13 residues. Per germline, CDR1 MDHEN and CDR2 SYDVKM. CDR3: CASTRTGSYEQYF. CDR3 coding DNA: TGTGCCAGCACCCGGACGGGGTCCTACGAGCAGTACTTC.

CDR3 in DNA: TGCGCCAGCAGCCAAGTATTCGGACAGGGAAGGCATGAGCAGTTCTTC. It encodes CASSQVFGQGRHEQFF. The chain is built from TRBV4-3 and TRBJ2-1, with 8 bases that match TRBD1. The ends lost 1 base at V and 8 bases at J; junction bases unmatched: 10. CDR3 size: 16 residues. Looked up from germline, CDR1 is LGHNA and CDR2 is YSLEER.

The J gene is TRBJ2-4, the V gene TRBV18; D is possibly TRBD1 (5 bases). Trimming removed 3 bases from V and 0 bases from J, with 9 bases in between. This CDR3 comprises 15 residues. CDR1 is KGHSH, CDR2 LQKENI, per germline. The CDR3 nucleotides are TGTGCCAGCTCACCCCCCGACAGAGCCAAAAACATTCAGTACTTC. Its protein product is CASSPPDRAKNIQYF.